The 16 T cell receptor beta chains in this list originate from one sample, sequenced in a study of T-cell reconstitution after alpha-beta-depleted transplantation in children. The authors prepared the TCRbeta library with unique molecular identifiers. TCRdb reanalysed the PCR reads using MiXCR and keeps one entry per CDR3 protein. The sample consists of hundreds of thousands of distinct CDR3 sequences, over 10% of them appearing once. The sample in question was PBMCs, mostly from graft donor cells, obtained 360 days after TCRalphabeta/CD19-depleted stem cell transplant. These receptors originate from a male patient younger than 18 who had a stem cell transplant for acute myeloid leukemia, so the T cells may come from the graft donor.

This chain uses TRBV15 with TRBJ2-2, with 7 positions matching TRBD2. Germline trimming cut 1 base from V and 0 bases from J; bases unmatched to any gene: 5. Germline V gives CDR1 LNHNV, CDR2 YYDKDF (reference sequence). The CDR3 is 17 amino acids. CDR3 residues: CATSRGVGTTNTGELFF. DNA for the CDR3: TGTGCCACCAGCAGAGGGGTGGGGACTACGAACACCGGGGAGCTGTTTTTT.

The CDR3 loop is CASSLGFQEMGQFF. The CDR3 coding sequence is TGCGCCAGCAGCCTGGGCTTTCAGGAAATGGGGCAGTTCTTC. The genes are TRBV4-3 and TRBJ2-1, with D hard to call. CDR1 and CDR2 from the germline V gene are LGHNA and YSLEER. CDR3 size: 14 residues. V was shortened by 4 bases and J by 12 bases, with 19 bases between the two germline ends.

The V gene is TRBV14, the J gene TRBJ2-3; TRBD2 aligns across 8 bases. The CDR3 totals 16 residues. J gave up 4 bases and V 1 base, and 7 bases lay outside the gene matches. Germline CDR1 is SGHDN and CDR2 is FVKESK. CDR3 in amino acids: CASSQVGPGGADTQYF. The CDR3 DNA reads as TGTGCCAGCAGCCAAGTAGGACCGGGGGGGGCAGATACGCAGTATTTT.

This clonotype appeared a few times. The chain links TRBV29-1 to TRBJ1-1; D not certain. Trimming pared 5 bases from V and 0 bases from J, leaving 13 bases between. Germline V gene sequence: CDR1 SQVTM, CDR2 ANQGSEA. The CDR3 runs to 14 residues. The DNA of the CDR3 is TGCAGCGTTCGGGAGGGAGTTATGAACACTGAAGCTTTCTTT. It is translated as CSVREGVMNTEAFF.

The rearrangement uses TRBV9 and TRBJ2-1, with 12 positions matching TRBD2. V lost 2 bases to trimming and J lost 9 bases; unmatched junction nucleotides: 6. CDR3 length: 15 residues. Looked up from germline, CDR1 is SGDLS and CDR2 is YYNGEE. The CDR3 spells CASSVWTSGTVEQFF. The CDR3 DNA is TGTGCCAGCAGCGTCTGGACTAGCGGGACGGTTGAGCAGTTCTTC.

The CDR3 sequence is CASSPTGRTQETQYF. In nucleotides, the CDR3 is TGTGCCAGCTCACCCACGGGACGGACTCAAGAGACCCAGTACTTC. This chain links TRBV18 with TRBJ2-5; the D call may be TRBD1 or TRBD2 (5 bases each). The germline gives CDR1 KGHSH, CDR2 LQKENI. CDR3 length: 15 residues. Trimming stripped 3 bases from V and 2 bases from J, with 13 bases between.

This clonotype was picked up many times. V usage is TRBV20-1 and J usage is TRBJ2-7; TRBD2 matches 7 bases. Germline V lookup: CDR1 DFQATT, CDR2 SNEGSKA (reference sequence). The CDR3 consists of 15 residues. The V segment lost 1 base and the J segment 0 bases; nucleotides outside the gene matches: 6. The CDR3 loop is CSARGPSGSSYEQYF. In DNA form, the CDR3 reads TGCAGTGCTAGAGGCCCTAGCGGCTCCTCCTACGAGCAGTACTTC.

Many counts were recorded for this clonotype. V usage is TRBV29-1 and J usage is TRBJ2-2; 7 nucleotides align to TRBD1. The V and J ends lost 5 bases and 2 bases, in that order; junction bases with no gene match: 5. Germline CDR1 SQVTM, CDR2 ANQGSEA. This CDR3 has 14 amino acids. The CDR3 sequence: CSVKGQVNTGELFF. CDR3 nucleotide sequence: TGCAGCGTTAAAGGACAGGTTAACACCGGGGAGCTGTTTTTT.

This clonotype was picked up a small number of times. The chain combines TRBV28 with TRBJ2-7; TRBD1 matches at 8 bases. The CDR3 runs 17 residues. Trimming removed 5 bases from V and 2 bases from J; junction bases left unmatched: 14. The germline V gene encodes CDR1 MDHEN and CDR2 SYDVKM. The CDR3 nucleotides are TGTGCCAGCAGTCCCCCCCGGACAGGGAAGAGGGCCTACGAGCAGTACTTC. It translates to CASSPPRTGKRAYEQYF.

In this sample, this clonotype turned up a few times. CDR3 sequence: CASSITGAFNHEQFF. CDR3 coding DNA: TGTGCCAGCAGTATTACAGGGGCTTTTAACCATGAGCAGTTCTTC. V usage is TRBV12-3 or TRBV12-4 and J usage is TRBJ2-1; 7 bases are shared with TRBD1. This CDR3 spans 15 amino acids. V was clipped by 5 bases and J by 8 bases; unmatched bases: 12.

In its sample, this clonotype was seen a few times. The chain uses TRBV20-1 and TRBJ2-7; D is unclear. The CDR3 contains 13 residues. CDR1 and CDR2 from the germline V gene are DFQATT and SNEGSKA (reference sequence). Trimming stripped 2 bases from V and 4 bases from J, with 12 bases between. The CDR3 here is CSARHRSEYEQYF. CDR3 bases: TGCAGTGCTAGACACCGTTCCGAATACGAGCAGTACTTC.

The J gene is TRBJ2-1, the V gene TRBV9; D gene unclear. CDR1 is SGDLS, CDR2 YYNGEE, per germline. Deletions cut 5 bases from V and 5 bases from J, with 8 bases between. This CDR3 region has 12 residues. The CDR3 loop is CASRGVDNEQFF. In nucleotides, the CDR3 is TGTGCCAGCAGGGGCGTAGACAATGAGCAGTTCTTC.

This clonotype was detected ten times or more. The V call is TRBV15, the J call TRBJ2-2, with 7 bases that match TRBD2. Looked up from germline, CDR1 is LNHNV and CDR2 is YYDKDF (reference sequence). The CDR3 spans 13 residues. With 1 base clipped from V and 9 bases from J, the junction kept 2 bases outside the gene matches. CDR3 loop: CATSRVGGRELFF. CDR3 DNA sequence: TGTGCCACCAGCAGAGTGGGAGGGCGGGAGCTGTTTTTT.

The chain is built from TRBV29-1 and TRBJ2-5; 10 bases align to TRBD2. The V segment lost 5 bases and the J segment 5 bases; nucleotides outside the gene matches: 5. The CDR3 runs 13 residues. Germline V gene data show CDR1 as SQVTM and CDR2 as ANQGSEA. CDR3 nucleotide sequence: TGCAGCGTTCTAGCGGGAGCCAAGGAGACCCAGTACTTC. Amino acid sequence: CSVLAGAKETQYF.

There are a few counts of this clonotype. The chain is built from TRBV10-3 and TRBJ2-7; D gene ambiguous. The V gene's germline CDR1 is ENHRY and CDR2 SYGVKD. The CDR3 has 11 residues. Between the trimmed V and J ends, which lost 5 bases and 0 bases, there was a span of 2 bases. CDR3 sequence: CAISPSYEQYF. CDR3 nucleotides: TGTGCCATCAGTCCCTCCTACGAGCAGTACTTC.

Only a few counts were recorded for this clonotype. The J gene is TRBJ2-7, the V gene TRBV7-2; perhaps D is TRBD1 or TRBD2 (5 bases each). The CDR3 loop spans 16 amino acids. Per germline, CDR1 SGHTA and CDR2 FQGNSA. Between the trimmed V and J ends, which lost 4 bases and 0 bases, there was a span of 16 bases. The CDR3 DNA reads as TGTGCCAGCAGCTCCCCCGGACGGGGACGCTCCTACGAGCAGTACTTC. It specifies CASSSPGRGRSYEQYF. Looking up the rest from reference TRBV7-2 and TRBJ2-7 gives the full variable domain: GAGVSQSPSNKVTEKGKDVELRCDPISGHTALYWYRQSLGQGLEFLIYFQGNSAPDKSGLPSDRFSAERTGGSVSTLTIQRTQQEDSAVYLCASSSPGRGRSYEQYFGPGTRLTVT.